The entry below describes one T cell receptor beta chain. Its antigen is still unknown. PCR involved 60 Vbeta and 13 Jbeta primers. Produced via immunoSEQ multiplex PCR; TCRdb's table is partial and in-frame only. The table has 100,000 to 150,000 clones, 65% to 80% seen once. The data originate from a study of cytomegalovirus exposure and HLA in healthy donors. Whole-study results and caveats: Looking again later, the authors saw that most CMV-associated TCR beta chains seemed HLA-restricted. Presence/absence analyses assumed roughly uniform sequencing depth across donors, which may not hold. TCR beta sequences numbering around 15,000 were associated with HLA alleles at 0.05 false discovery rate in a later analysis.

V was cut by 7 bases and J by 2 bases, with 11 bases left in between. Germline V CDR1 and CDR2: MNHNS, SASEGT. The CDR3 loop spans 13 amino acids. The sample was PBMCs. The receptor was isolated from a male donor in good health and CMV-seropositive. The chain employs TRBV6-1 and TRBJ2-5, with D possibly TRBD2 on 5 matching bases. CDR3 residues: CASTGLRQETQYF. The CDR3 DNA is TGTGCCAGCACTGGACTGAGACAAGAGACCCAGTACTTC.